This TCR beta chain was profiled in a study of CD8+ T cells in alopecia areata. On the study more broadly: Treatment comprised oral tofacitinib, 5 to 10 mg twice daily, in treated patients. General study findings and limits: Clonality in lesional scalp, especially alopecia totalis/universalis, exceeded that of normal scalp. Relative to mice, TCR sharing across patients was less clear, a difference possibly HLA-related.

With respect to this clone: Its antigen is as yet unknown.

Sequencing used cDNA as its template, made by extracting RNA and reverse transcribing it. Produced via immunoSEQ multiplex PCR; TCRdb's table is partial and in-frame only. The sample consists of roughly 200,000 clones, approximately 38% of them appearing once. As for treatment: oral pan-JAK inhibitor, 5-10 mg twice daily. CD4+ and CD8+ T cells were sorted from PBMCs. The CDR3 extends over 17 amino acids. The V gene's germline CDR1 is SNHLY and CDR2 FYNNEI. Trimming took 8 bases from V and 5 from J; bases not matched to a gene: 14. This specimen consisted of CD4+ T cells sorted from blood, obtained at approximately week 34, from a patient treated with tofacitinib. J is TRBJ2-7 and V is TRBV2, with TRBD2 matching over 14 bases. The source of this sequence is a human donor with alopecia areata. The CDR3 loop reads CASLRERLAGGLDEQYF. The DNA of the CDR3 is TGTGCCAGCCTACGCGAGAGACTAGCGGGGGGGCTCGACGAGCAGTACTTC.